The 9 T cell receptor beta chains in this list originate from one sample, sequenced in a study of cytotoxic CD8 clonotypes in ibrutinib-treated CLL. Sequenced by immunoSEQ multiplex PCR; TCRdb stores in-frame clones only, minus some. Of some 290,000 clones in the sample, about 80% were seen once. The sequencing here drew on PBMCs, taken before ibrutinib treatment. The receptors originated from a human donor with chronic lymphocytic leukemia.

This clone was detected only a few times. The V and J genes are TRBV25-1 and TRBJ1-4; possibly TRBD1 for D (6 bases). The V gene's germline CDR1 is MGHDK and CDR2 SYGVNS. This CDR3 comprises 14 residues. The germline V and J ends were trimmed by 5 bases and 8 bases, with 15 bases remaining between them. The CDR3 loop is CASSPQGLKEKLFF. CDR3 DNA sequence: TGTGCCAGCAGTCCACAGGGCCTGAAGGAAAAACTGTTTTTT.

In its sample, this clone was seen a few times. The CDR3 nucleotides read TGCGCCAGCAGCCAAGATTTGGGACGGAACTATGGCTACACCTTC. Its protein product is CASSQDLGRNYGYTF. The V gene is TRBV4-1, the J gene TRBJ1-2, with D possibly matching TRBD1 (5 bases). Germline CDR1 and CDR2: MGHRA and YSYEKL. V was shortened by 0 bases and J by 2 bases, with 10 bases between the two germline ends. This CDR3 spans 15 amino acids.

This rearrangement joins TRBV5-1 to TRBJ2-7, with TRBD2 matching 13 bases. This CDR3 contains 16 residues. Germline V gives CDR1 SGHRS, CDR2 YFSETQ. J gave up 4 bases and V 1 base, and 5 bases lay outside the gene matches. This chain's CDR3 is CASSLPLAGGPYEQYF. The CDR3 region has the DNA TGCGCCAGCAGCTTGCCACTAGCGGGAGGGCCTTACGAGCAGTACTTC. The full variable domain, its missing parts supplied by reference TRBV5-1 and TRBJ2-7, is KAGVTQTPRYLIKTRGQQVTLSCSPISGHRSVSWYQQTPGQGLQFLFEYFSETQRNKGNFPGRFSGRQFSNSRSEMNVSTLELGDSALYLCASSLPLAGGPYEQYFGPGTRLTVT.

The CDR3 loop is CATSKPTGRNTEAFF. The DNA of the CDR3 is TGTGCCACCAGCAAACCGACAGGGAGGAACACTGAAGCTTTCTTT. The V and J genes are TRBV15 and TRBJ1-1; 7 bases are a match to TRBD1. V lost 4 bases and J lost 1; bases outside the gene matches: 6. CDR1 and CDR2 from the germline V gene are LNHNV and YYDKDF (reference sequence). The CDR3 sequence is 15 residues long.

CDR3 sequence reads: CASSVGSSGVNEQFF. The CDR3 nucleotides are TGTGCCAGCAGCGTAGGTTCTAGCGGAGTTAATGAGCAGTTCTTC. The V and J genes are TRBV9 and TRBJ2-1; 7 bases map to TRBD2. Looked up from germline, CDR1 is SGDLS and CDR2 is YYNGEE. Trimming at V came to 0 bases and at J to 7 bases, leaving 7 bases not matched to a gene. The CDR3 spans 15 residues.

The chain is built from TRBV4-1 and TRBJ1-5; 7 bases line up with TRBD1. The CDR3 contains 15 residues. J gave up 2 bases and V 6 bases, and 7 bases lay outside the gene matches. Germline V CDR1 and CDR2: MGHRA, YSYEKL. The CDR3 protein is CASRRQGSGNQPQHF. DNA for the CDR3: TGCGCCAGCAGGAGACAGGGTTCCGGCAATCAGCCCCAGCATTTT.

The table lists this clone with a few counts. The CDR3 nucleotides read TGTGCCAGCAGTTCGACAAGACAAAAGCAGTTCTTC. Its translation is CASSSTRQKQFF. The chain links TRBV2 to TRBJ2-1, with D hard to call. In germline, CDR1 is SNHLY, CDR2 FYNNEI. V was clipped by 5 bases and J by 11 bases, with 13 bases between them. The length of the CDR3 is 12 residues.

The chain carries TRBV4-3 and TRBJ1-2, with a weak D call TRBD1 (6 bases). V lost 0 bases, J lost 6 bases, and 14 bases lay in between. This CDR3 has 15 amino acids. Germline V CDR1 and CDR2: LGHNA, YSLEER. The DNA for the CDR3 is TGCGCCAGCAGCCAAGATTTTGTGGCAGGGGATGGCTACACCTTC. Encoded protein: CASSQDFVAGDGYTF.

CDR3 in DNA: TGTGCTAGTGGTTTGCCTCCGGGACATATATCCTACGAGCAGTACTTC. The encoded protein is CASGLPPGHISYEQYF. The chain is built from TRBV12-5 and TRBJ2-7, with TRBD1 as a possible D gene (6 bases). The length of the CDR3 is 16 residues. The V end lost 2 bases, the J end lost 1 base, and 15 bases lay between the germline ends. The V gene's germline CDR1 is LGHNT and CDR2 FRNRAP.